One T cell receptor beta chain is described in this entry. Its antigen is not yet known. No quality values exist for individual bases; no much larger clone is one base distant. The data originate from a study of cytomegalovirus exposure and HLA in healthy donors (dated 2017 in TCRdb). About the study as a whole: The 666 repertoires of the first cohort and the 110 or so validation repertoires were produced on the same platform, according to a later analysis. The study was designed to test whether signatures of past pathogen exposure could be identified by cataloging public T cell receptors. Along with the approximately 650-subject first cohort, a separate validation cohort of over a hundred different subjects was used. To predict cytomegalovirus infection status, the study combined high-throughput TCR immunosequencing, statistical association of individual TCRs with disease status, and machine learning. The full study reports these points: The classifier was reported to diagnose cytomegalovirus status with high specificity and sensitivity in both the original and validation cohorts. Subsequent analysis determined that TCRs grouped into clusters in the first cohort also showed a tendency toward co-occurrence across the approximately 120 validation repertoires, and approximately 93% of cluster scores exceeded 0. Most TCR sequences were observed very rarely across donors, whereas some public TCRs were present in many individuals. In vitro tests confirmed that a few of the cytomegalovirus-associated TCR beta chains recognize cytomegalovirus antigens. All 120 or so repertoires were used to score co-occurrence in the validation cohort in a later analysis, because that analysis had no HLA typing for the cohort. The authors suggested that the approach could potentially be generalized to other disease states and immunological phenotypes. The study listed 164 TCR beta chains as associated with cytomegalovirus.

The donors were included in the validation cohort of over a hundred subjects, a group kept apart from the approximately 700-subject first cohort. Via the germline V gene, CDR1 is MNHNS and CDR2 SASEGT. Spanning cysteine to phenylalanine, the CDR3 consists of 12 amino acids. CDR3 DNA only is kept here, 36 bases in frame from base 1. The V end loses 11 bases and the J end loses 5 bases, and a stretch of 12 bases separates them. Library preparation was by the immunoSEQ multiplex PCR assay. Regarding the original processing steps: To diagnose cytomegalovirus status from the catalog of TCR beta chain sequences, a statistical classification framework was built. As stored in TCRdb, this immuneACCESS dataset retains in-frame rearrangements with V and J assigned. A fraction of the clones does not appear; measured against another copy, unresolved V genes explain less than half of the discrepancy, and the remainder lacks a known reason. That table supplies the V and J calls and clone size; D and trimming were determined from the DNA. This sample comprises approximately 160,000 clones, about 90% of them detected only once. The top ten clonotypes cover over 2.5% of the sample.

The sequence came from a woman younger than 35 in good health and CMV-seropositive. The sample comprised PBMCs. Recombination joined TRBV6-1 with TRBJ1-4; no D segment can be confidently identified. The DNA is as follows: TGTGCCGGGAGGGTGTCAAATGAAAAACTGTTTTTT. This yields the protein CAGRVSNEKLFF.